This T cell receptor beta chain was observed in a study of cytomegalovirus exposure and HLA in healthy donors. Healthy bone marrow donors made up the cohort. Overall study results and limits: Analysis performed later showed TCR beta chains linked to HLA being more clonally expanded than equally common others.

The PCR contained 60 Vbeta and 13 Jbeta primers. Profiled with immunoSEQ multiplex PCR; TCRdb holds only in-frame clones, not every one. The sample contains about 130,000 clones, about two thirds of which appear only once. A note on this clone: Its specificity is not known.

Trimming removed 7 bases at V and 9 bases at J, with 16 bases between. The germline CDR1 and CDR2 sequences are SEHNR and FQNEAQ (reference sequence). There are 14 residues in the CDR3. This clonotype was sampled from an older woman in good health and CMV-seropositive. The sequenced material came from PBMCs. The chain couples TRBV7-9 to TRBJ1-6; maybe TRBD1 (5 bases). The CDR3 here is CASNPGRTISPLHF. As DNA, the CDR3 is TGTGCCAGCAACCCGGGCAGGACAATTTCACCCCTCCACTTT.